The 25 T cell receptor beta chains below all came from one sample that was sequenced in a study of blood T cell repertoires in COVID-19. The assay was immunoSEQ multiplex PCR, and TCRdb's table has in-frame clones only and misses some. This sample has 150,000 or so clones, with 80% to 90% found just once. Sequenced sample: PBMCs or T cells enriched from blood (not recorded which). These receptors originate from a woman in her forties or fifties in a cohort exposed to, infected with or recovered from COVID-19 (not recorded which).

The chain combines TRBV30 with TRBJ2-3; D is unclear. Germline lookup yields CDR1 GTSNPN and CDR2 SVGIG (reference sequence). Trimming took off 1 base at V and 3 bases at J, with 17 bases between the two ends. CDR3 length equals 16 residues. The CDR3 loop reads CAWSGSLQVGTDTQYF. The CDR3 DNA sequence: TGTGCCTGGAGTGGATCTCTGCAGGTTGGGACAGATACGCAGTATTTT. The variable domain in full, completed from reference TRBV30 and TRBJ2-3, reads SQTIHQWPATLVQPVGSPLSLECTVEGTSNPNLYWYRQAAGRGLQLLFYSVGIGQISSEVPQNLSASRPQDRQFILSSKKLLLSDSGFYLCAWSGSLQVGTDTQYFGPGTRLTVL.

The chain recombines TRBV7-2 with TRBJ2-1; 11 bases are shared with TRBD2. CDR3 length equals 17 residues. The V gene's germline CDR1 is SGHTA and CDR2 FQGNSA. V shed 3 bases and J 0 bases; nucleotides not matched to a gene: 4. The CDR3 loop is CASSLRLAGISYNEQFF. The CDR3 region has the DNA TGTGCCAGCAGCTTGCGACTAGCGGGGATCTCCTACAATGAGCAGTTCTTC.

This clone was seen only a few times. The rearrangement joins TRBV5-4 to TRBJ2-5, with 9 positions matching TRBD1. The CDR3 contains 18 residues. Trimming removed 4 bases from V and 1 base from J; junction bases left unmatched: 14. Germline CDR1 reads SGHNT; CDR2 reads YYREEE (reference sequence). The CDR3 spells CASSLPQGASGTQETQYF. CDR3 coding DNA: TGTGCCAGCAGCCTACCACAGGGGGCGTCGGGCACCCAAGAGACCCAGTACTTC.

The chain joins TRBV27 to TRBJ2-1, with 12 bases that match TRBD2. The germline V gene has CDR1 MNHEY and CDR2 SMNVEV (reference sequence). Germline trimming cut 4 bases from V and 0 bases from J; bases unmatched to any gene: 4. The CDR3 spans 17 residues. As DNA, the CDR3 is TGTGCCAGCAGTTCCTCGACTAGCGGGGGCTCCTACAATGAGCAGTTCTTC. This gives the protein CASSSSTSGGSYNEQFF.

The V and J genes are TRBV6-5 and TRBJ2-1; D might be TRBD2 (6 bases). Germline CDR1 MNHEY, CDR2 SVGAGI. Trimming shortened V by 5 bases and J by 4 bases, and 15 bases separated the two germline ends. The CDR3 loop spans 15 amino acids. CDR3 coding DNA: TGTGCCAGCAGTCCCCCGCTGGCGGGGTACAATGAGCAGTTCTTC. As protein: CASSPPLAGYNEQFF.

This rearrangement joins TRBV2 to TRBJ2-1; the D gene is possibly TRBD2 (6 bases). This CDR3 contains 15 residues. CDR1 and CDR2 (germline): SNHLY, FYNNEI. V lost 3 bases, J lost 6 bases, and 15 bases lay in between. The CDR3 sequence: CASSDAAGGGNEQFF. The CDR3 bases are TGTGCCAGCAGTGATGCAGCGGGCGGCGGCAATGAGCAGTTCTTC.

The chain is built from TRBV10-3 and TRBJ2-5; D not resolved. V lost 1 base, J lost 0 bases, and 15 bases lay in between. The germline gives CDR1 ENHRY, CDR2 SYGVKD. The CDR3 consists of 17 residues. CDR3 DNA sequence: TGTGCCATCAGTGAGTTCACCTTACAGAAGTACCAAGAGACCCAGTACTTC. This translates into CAISEFTLQKYQETQYF.

This rearrangement joins TRBV7-2 to TRBJ2-7; 11 positions match TRBD2. Germline V gene lookup returns CDR1 SGHTA and CDR2 FQGNSA. The V gene end was trimmed by 3 bases and the J gene end by 2 bases; junction bases not matched to a gene: 3. The CDR3 is made up of 15 amino acids. This CDR3 reads CASSFLAGGPYEQYF. The DNA of the CDR3 is TGTGCCAGCAGCTTCTTAGCGGGGGGGCCCTACGAGCAGTACTTC.

The rearrangement joins TRBV2 to TRBJ2-7; 7 positions agree with TRBD1. This CDR3 region has 16 residues. The V segment lost 8 bases and the J segment 0 bases; nucleotides outside the gene matches: 13. Looked up from germline, CDR1 is SNHLY and CDR2 is FYNNEI. This CDR3 is CASLPLTGTVSYEQYF. In nucleotides, the CDR3 is TGTGCCAGCTTGCCCCTGACCGGGACAGTCTCCTACGAGCAGTACTTC.

This chain connects TRBV24-1 to TRBJ1-5; D remains unclear. The germline gives CDR1 KGHDR, CDR2 SFDVKD. Trimming took 3 bases from V and 6 from J, leaving 8 bases between them. This CDR3 spans 13 amino acids. The DNA for the CDR3 is TGTGCCACCAGTGATGCCCCCGGTCAGCCCCAGCATTTT. Its protein product is CATSDAPGQPQHF.

The chain links TRBV6-6 to TRBJ2-3, with D unresolved. Germline CDR1 is MNHNY and CDR2 is SVGAGI (reference sequence). The length of the CDR3 is 12 residues. Trimming pared 5 bases from V and 2 bases from J, leaving 5 bases between. The CDR3 bases are TGTGCCAGCAGTGTCCTCACAGATACGCAGTATTTT. Residues: CASSVLTDTQYF.

The chain links TRBV10-3 to TRBJ1-5; no definite D call. CDR3 length equals 15 residues. Trimming shortened V by 0 bases and J by 1 base, and 7 bases separated the two germline ends. Germline V CDR1 and CDR2: ENHRY, SYGVKD. Here the CDR3 DNA reads TGTGCCATCAGTGAGTCCCTTTCCAGCAATCAGCCCCAGCATTTT. Protein sequence: CAISESLSSNQPQHF.

This clone was seen just once. This chain uses TRBV7-2 with TRBJ1-6; 9 bases align to TRBD1. Unmatched junction bases numbered 13, after V lost 5 bases and J lost 8 bases. The CDR3 loop spans 17 amino acids. The V gene's germline CDR1 is SGHTA and CDR2 FQGNSA. The CDR3 region has the DNA TGTGCCAGCAGCCCCTTGGGAGGTGGGACAGGGTATTCACCCCTCCACTTT. It translates to CASSPLGGGTGYSPLHF.

The chain uses TRBV9 and TRBJ1-2; TRBD1 matches 11 bases. This CDR3 comprises 13 residues. The ends lost 7 bases at V and 4 bases at J; junction bases unmatched: 3. Germline-derived CDR1 and CDR2 are SGDLS and YYNGEE. The CDR3 region has the DNA TGTGCCAGCGGACAGGGGGCAAGCTATGGCTACACCTTC. Amino acids: CASGQGASYGYTF.

J is TRBJ2-1 and V is TRBV12-5, with D maybe TRBD2 (6 bases). V lost 2 bases and J lost 8, with 13 bases in between. Per the germline V gene, CDR1 is LGHNT and CDR2 is FRNRAP. The CDR3 extends over 14 amino acids. This CDR3 is CASGLPTSSDEQFF. The CDR3 DNA follows: TGTGCTAGTGGTTTGCCGACTAGTAGCGATGAGCAGTTCTTC.

This chain uses TRBV12-5 with TRBJ1-1, with D unresolved. V was trimmed by 2 bases and J by 2 bases, leaving 6 bases between them. Germline loops: CDR1 LGHNT, CDR2 FRNRAP. The CDR3 has 13 amino acids. CDR3 DNA: TGTGCTAGTGGTTTGAGAGATAACACTGAAGCTTTCTTT. Translated, it gives CASGLRDNTEAFF.

This chain links TRBV24-1 with TRBJ1-1; TRBD1 might be the D (6 bases). Germline assignment: CDR1 KGHDR and CDR2 SFDVKD. V dropped 6 bases and J dropped 4 bases, with 11 bases sitting between them. This CDR3 has 13 residues. CDR3 sequence: CATSMTGSTEAFF. DNA of the CDR3: TGTGCCACCAGTATGACAGGTTCCACTGAAGCTTTCTTT.

J is TRBJ1-1 and V is TRBV10-3, with 11 positions matching TRBD1. The CDR3 totals 15 residues. Germline trimming cut 4 bases from V and 5 bases from J; bases unmatched to any gene: 6. Germline V gives CDR1 ENHRY, CDR2 SYGVKD. The CDR3 DNA is TGTGCCATCAGTGGGACAGGGGGCGCGGATACTGAAGCTTTCTTT. Translation: CAISGTGGADTEAFF.

This clone occurred a few times. The V call is TRBV6-1, the J call TRBJ2-6; 7 bases match TRBD1. V trimming: 1 base; J trimming: 0 bases; junction bases outside the gene matches: 12. Germline CDR1 is MNHNS and CDR2 is SASEGT. This CDR3 comprises 20 residues. For the CDR3, the DNA is TGTGCCAGCAGTGAAGAATTCTGGGGACAGCAGCCCTCTGGGGCCAACGTCCTGACTTTC. Its translation is CASSEEFWGQQPSGANVLTF.

The chain recombines TRBV28 with TRBJ1-2; no clear D gene. Germline loops: CDR1 MDHEN, CDR2 SYDVKM. V gave up 5 bases and J gave up 7 bases, with 8 bases separating them. This CDR3 has 11 amino acids. For the CDR3, the DNA is TGTGCCAGCAGTAGCGGGCCTGGCTACACCTTC. It encodes CASSSGPGYTF.

The genes are TRBV21-1 and TRBJ1-5. TRBV21-1 is a documented pseudogene. The length of the CDR3 is 16 residues. CDR3 sequence reads: CASSKDRGGSNQPQHF. As DNA, the CDR3 is TGTGCCAGCAGCAAAGATCGGGGGGGCAGCAATCAGCCCCAGCATTTT.

The chain recombines TRBV28 with TRBJ2-7; D gene ambiguous. CDR3 size: 15 residues. V lost 5 bases and J lost 1, with 15 bases in between. From germline, CDR1 is MDHEN and CDR2 SYDVKM. This CDR3 is CASSPGAGPSYEQYF. CDR3 bases: TGTGCCAGCAGTCCTGGTGCTGGCCCGTCCTACGAGCAGTACTTC.

This chain joins TRBV5-1 and TRBJ2-2; possibly TRBD1 for D (5 bases). The V gene's germline CDR1 is SGHRS and CDR2 YFSETQ. V was trimmed by 0 bases and J by 0 bases, leaving 6 bases between them. This CDR3 has 15 residues. This chain's CDR3 is CASSLDRPNTGELFF. Written as DNA, the CDR3 is TGCGCCAGCAGCTTGGACAGGCCGAACACCGGGGAGCTGTTTTTT.

In DNA, the CDR3 is TGTGCCAGTAGGGGGACTAGCGGGAGGGGAGAGCAGTACTTC. Translated: CASRGTSGRGEQYF. The chain uses TRBV19 and TRBJ2-7, with TRBD2 matching over 16 bases. Germline trimming cut 6 bases from V and 7 bases from J; bases unmatched to any gene: 3. The CDR3 spans 14 residues. Germline V gene sequence: CDR1 LNHDA, CDR2 SQIVND (reference sequence). The full variable domain, completed using reference TRBV19 and TRBJ2-7, is DGGITQSPKYLFRKEGQNVTLSCEQNLNHDAMYWYRQDPGQGLRLIYYSQIVNDFQKGDIAEGYSVSREKKESFPLTVTSAQKNPTAFYLCASRGTSGRGEQYFGPGTRLTVT.

This clone was counted between two and nine times. The chain recombines TRBV19 with TRBJ1-5; 7 positions match TRBD1. Looked up from germline, CDR1 is LNHDA and CDR2 is SQIVND (reference sequence). V shed 5 bases, J shed 4 bases, and the junction held 11 bases outside the gene matches. The CDR3 length is 16 residues. The CDR3 DNA is TGTGCCAGTAGTGCCCGGGGACAGCCTCATAATCAGCCCCAGCATTTT. This gives the protein CASSARGQPHNQPQHF. Complete variable domain (other parts from reference TRBV19 and TRBJ1-5): DGGITQSPKYLFRKEGQNVTLSCEQNLNHDAMYWYRQDPGQGLRLIYYSQIVNDFQKGDIAEGYSVSREKKESFPLTVTSAQKNPTAFYLCASSARGQPHNQPQHFGDGTRLSIL.